Included here is one T cell receptor (beta chain) sequence, with context. The antigen this receptor binds is unknown. Base quality data are lacking; no much larger clone is found one base away. The data stem from a study of shared clonotypes between healthy human individuals (dated by TCRdb to the early 2020s). Background on the whole study: Two women and a few men aged 18 to 49 years were included in the cohort. Libraries were prepared and TCR repertoires were sequenced by different laboratories using diverse techniques, in order to increase sequencing depth and limit assay-specific biases. Each donor's leukapheresis produced roughly between roughly 0.85 and 9.5 billion PBMCs. To estimate repertoire size and how much clonotype sharing occurs between individuals, the study deeply sequenced the blood TCR repertoires of five healthy adults. Per donor, three plates each were used for CD4 naive and CD4 memory, two for CD8 naive, and one for CD8 memory.

Using the deep immunoSEQ assay, TCR CDR3 regions were amplified from genomic DNA by multiplex PCR. Extracted genomic DNA from each cell subset was spread evenly across all wells of several immunoSEQ 96-well plates, with each plate serving as a replicate. Each replicate PCR for sorted subsets received about 0.2 ug genomic DNA, equal to about 29,000 T cell genomes. Purified libraries were quantified with a Qubit 3.0 fluorometer, sized on a Bioanalyzer 2100, and re-quantified with the KAPA Library Quantification kit. Each immunoSEQ 96-well plate was sequenced on its own single-read 150-cycle Illumina NextSeq 550 flow cell. The published analysis was carried out like this. Because the immunoSEQ output included only junctional sequences and no quality scores, the filtering could not be the same as the filtering used for full-length reads. Sequences were annotated with PyIR, a Python wrapper for IgBLAST v1.9, using IMGT germline references to assign V/J genes and CDR3. Reads were filtered out if the reads had weak V/J assignments (E-value above 1e-6), no CDR3, stop codons, out-of-frame junctions, or ambiguous translated residues. V3J clonotypes were defined as sequences sharing an identical inferred V gene, J gene, and CDR3 amino acid sequence. Percentage overlap between repertoires was computed as shared unique clonotypes divided by the size of the smaller repertoire. RTK rarefaction, the Chao1 estimator, and Recon v2.1 estimates of unobserved clonotypes were used to assess repertoire richness. Generation probabilities were computed with OLGA for all TCRbeta clonotypes obtained by the gDNA method from several donors. Sourced from immuneACCESS, this table was stored by TCRdb with only in-frame sequences that have V and J called. A share of the clones is absent; for the studies checked, an unresolved V gene accounts for under half, and the remainder has no known explanation. V, J and clone size were drawn from that table, and D and trimming were deduced from the DNA. This sample is represented by about 980,000 clones; around 80% of them were singletons. The ten top clones hold about 1.5% of the sample.

The donors were healthy, HIV-negative adults with no recently reported acute infections or vaccinations. Only Caucasian adults living in Nashville, Tennessee, USA were represented among the donors. CD4+ T cells were enriched through magnetic negative selection, after which naive cells were positively selected on CD45RA and the remaining negative fraction served as the memory subset. After blood collection by leukapheresis, PBMCs were isolated using Ficoll-Histopaque density gradient centrifugation and then cryopreserved in the vapor phase of liquid nitrogen. Analytical flow cytometry was used to check the purity and quantity of each magnetically sorted T cell population. Each sorted fraction had its genomic DNA isolated and then quantified by UV absorbance on a Nanodrop 2000c. CDR1 and CDR2 are drawn from the germline V gene (reference sequence): SEHNR, FQNEAQ. V lost 2 bases and J lost 3 bases, and the count of bases not matched to a germline gene is 10. Spanning cysteine to phenylalanine, the CDR3 consists of 18 amino acids. Solely the CDR3 DNA is kept, with 54 bases framed from the first base.

General conclusions and limits of the study: Estimated clonotype richness was generally larger for naive than for memory subsets. Even with the large sequencing depth, rarefaction of the sorted-subset datasets indicated that sequencing was incomplete. Across a few donors, approximately 4.6% of naive CD4, around 3.3% of naive CD8, around 2.1% of memory CD4, and under 0.45% of memory CD8 clonotypes were shared. Compared with non-shared clonotypes, the clonotypes found in all four sorted-subset donors had higher generation probabilities. Sampling was restricted to blood, and TCR repertoires in tissues likely differ from the TCR repertoires found in blood. The genetic and exposure-history diversity represented was limited by the small number of donors. Based on pairwise subsampling, the degree of clonotype sharing among donors was expected to be affected by sequencing depth.

The TCR was taken from a man in his late teens or twenties in good health. The rearrangement joined TRBV7-9 to TRBJ2-3, with 11 bases in between that match TRBD2. The sequencing input was memory CD4+ T cells sorted from blood. The label giving this sample's cell subset or site can be read as: CD45RA-negative fraction. The bases read TGTGCCAGCAGCTTACTTCCTAGCGGGGGGATAAGGACAGATACGCAGTATTTT. Its protein reads: CASSLLPSGGIRTDTQYF.